A selection of T cell receptor beta chains follows, all from one sample in a study of T-cell memory formation after mild COVID-19. TCRdb re-called the 5' RACE reads through MiXCR, storing one row per CDR3 protein. The sample consists of some 130,000 distinct CDR3 sequences, approximately 15% of them appearing once. The specimen sequenced was PBMCs or a T cell subset sorted from them (not recorded which). These receptors were collected from a man aged 18 to 35 who had mild COVID-19 (a few samples of this study predate the infection). Cell type and time point are not known. Each CDR3 is given with its conserved first and last residue. Not all rows give a size; the values are once, few, many and, for expanded clones, a class.

j_call,v_call,clone_size,cdr3_aa
TRBJ1-2,TRBV4-3,few,CASSQEVGFHYGYTF
TRBJ2-7,TRBV6-2/TRBV6-3,few,CASSRLSFYEQYF
TRBJ2-3,TRBV5-6,many,CASSLERDTQYF
TRBJ2-3,TRBV6-5,many,CASSRLAGGTDTQYF
TRBJ1-2,TRBV24-1,.,CATSDHQEGYTF
TRBJ1-2,TRBV19,.,CAILDRGGVNGYTF
TRBJ2-1,TRBV12-3/TRBV12-4,.,CAIVVGSSYNEQFF
TRBJ2-2,TRBV24-1,.,CATSDGTGTGKNTGELFF
TRBJ2-5,TRBV12-3/TRBV12-4,.,CASSLAGQGAKTQYF
TRBJ1-3,TRBV7-2,.,CASSWDSSGNTIYF
TRBJ1-2,TRBV20-1,many,CSARDSGGLGYTF
TRBJ2-5,TRBV5-1,.,CASSSVGVEETQYF
TRBJ2-3,TRBV9,many,CASSPGQGTDTQYF
TRBJ2-1,TRBV6-5,few,CASSRDSAYNEQFF
TRBJ2-6,TRBV3-1,.,CASSQQGFTGANVLTF
TRBJ1-4,TRBV20-1,few,CSARPRQNNEKLFF
TRBJ1-1,TRBV10-3,.,CAITLGENTEAFF
TRBJ2-5,TRBV9,few,CASSPEVYAQETQYF
TRBJ2-2,TRBV9,.,CASSARTVGELFF
TRBJ1-6,TRBV4-1,few,CASSQDRRGNNSPLHF
TRBJ2-3,TRBV20-1,.,CSASGRRETDTQYF
TRBJ1-5,TRBV7-9,few,CASSYIADQPQHF
TRBJ2-5,TRBV5-1,.,CASSYEPAGETQYF
TRBJ1-1,TRBV4-1,few,CASSQETGRKVTTEAFF
TRBJ1-1,TRBV4-2,few,CASSQEQTQAFF
TRBJ2-2,TRBV7-3,few,CASSSTGVVGELFF
TRBJ2-7,TRBV20-1,few,CSATDRGYEQYF
TRBJ2-1,TRBV18,many,CASSRTSGTNEQFF
TRBJ1-5,TRBV7-2,.,CASSLSGARRDQPQHF
TRBJ2-5,TRBV7-2,.,CASSFSVGDQETQYF
TRBJ2-1,TRBV7-2,.,CASSLTRYNEQFF
TRBJ2-5,TRBV5-1,.,CASSNLGAVQETQYF
TRBJ1-1,TRBV7-2,.,CASSVGGGAFF
TRBJ2-7,TRBV4-3,.,CASSRGTNYEQYF
TRBJ1-2,TRBV15,.,CATRNGGATGGYTF
TRBJ1-1,TRBV6-2/TRBV6-3,few,CATRPGTGAWTAGTEAFF
TRBJ1-1,TRBV5-6,.,CASSPMTRLGDTEAFF
TRBJ1-2,TRBV6-1,few,CASSEALGDSGYTF
TRBJ2-4,TRBV12-3/TRBV12-4,few,CASRAPGTALNIQYF
TRBJ1-1,TRBV12-3/TRBV12-4,few,CASIRQPGWEAMNTEAFF
TRBJ2-1,TRBV5-1,.,CASSLAPSTVYNEQFF
TRBJ2-3,TRBV20-1,few,CSAGESGGFSDTQYF
TRBJ1-2,TRBV12-3/TRBV12-4,.,CASSLRPNYGYTF
TRBJ1-5,TRBV5-1,.,CASSLDSPYNQPQHF
TRBJ1-6,TRBV6-1,.,CASSEDRVKLHF
TRBJ1-5,TRBV7-2,many,CASSDSNQPQHF